This TCR beta chain was captured by sequencing in a study of blood T cell repertoires in COVID-19. Overall study: Sample material is recorded as cDNA or gDNA derived from T cells, B-cell-depleted T cells, or PBMCs.

Per the authors' pipeline: Reference gene primers were amplified, and this amplification served to estimate nucleated cell counts. Here immunoSEQ multiplex PCR was the method, and the copy in TCRdb shows in-frame clones only, minus some. That table gives V, J and clone size, and the DNA gave D and trimming. The sample has around 15,000 clones; approximately 80% are singletons. V trimming: 4 bases; J trimming: 2 bases; junction bases outside the gene matches: 9. Germline V lookup: CDR1 SGHNT, CDR2 YYREEE (reference sequence). The CDR3 is 16 residues long. Sequencing was performed on peripheral blood. This receptor was taken from a human donor in a cohort sampled during active COVID-19. This chain connects TRBV5-4 to TRBJ1-1, with 9 positions matching TRBD1. The CDR3 sequence: CASSRQGTGINTEAFF. CDR3 bases: TGTGCCAGCAGCCGTCAAGGGACAGGGATTAACACTGAAGCTTTCTTT.